The rows below give T cell receptor beta chains drawn from one sample of a study of CD8 T cells in Susac syndrome. TCRdb passed the immunoSEQ multiplex PCR reads through MiXCR, listing each CDR3 protein once. This table has some 130,000 distinct CDR3 sequences, approximately 90% appearing once. Sequencing used CD8+ T cells from PBMCs. The receptor set was obtained from a human donor with multiple sclerosis. Both conserved end residues are part of each CDR3. D genes are given only for firm matches. Where a row states a size, it is once, few, many or the class of an expanded clone; other rows omit it.

V gene: TRBV20-1; clone size: NA; J gene: TRBJ2-1; D gene: NA; CDR3 length: 14; CDR3 DNA: TGCAGTGCTCTCCCCGCCGGAAACTACAATGAGCAGTTCTTC; CDR3 protein: CSALPAGNYNEQFF
V gene: TRBV28; clone size: NA; J gene: TRBJ1-2; D gene: TRBD1; CDR3 length: 14; CDR3 DNA: TGTGCCAGCAGCCCTGCGGGACAGACCTATGGCTACACCTTC; CDR3 protein: CASSPAGQTYGYTF
V gene: TRBV11-2; clone size: few; J gene: TRBJ2-1; D gene: NA; CDR3 length: 15; CDR3 DNA: TGTGCCAGCAGCTTAGGGGGGGGCGAGTACAATGAGCAGTTCTTC; CDR3 protein: CASSLGGGEYNEQFF
V gene: TRBV29-1; clone size: NA; J gene: TRBJ2-6; D gene: NA; CDR3 length: 15; CDR3 DNA: TGCAGCGTTGAAGATCGTAGGGCTGGGGCCAACGTCCTGACTTTC; CDR3 protein: CSVEDRRAGANVLTF
V gene: TRBV6-1; clone size: once; J gene: TRBJ2-5; D gene: NA; CDR3 length: 14; CDR3 DNA: TGTGCCAGCAGTGTAGGAGAAAACCAAGAGACCCAGTACTTC; CDR3 protein: CASSVGENQETQYF
V gene: TRBV19; clone size: NA; J gene: TRBJ2-1; D gene: NA; CDR3 length: 14; CDR3 DNA: TGTGCCAGTAGTATAGATTTGGAGGGCAATGAGCAGTTCTTC; CDR3 protein: CASSIDLEGNEQFF
V gene: TRBV4-3; clone size: NA; J gene: TRBJ1-2; D gene: TRBD1; CDR3 length: 14; CDR3 DNA: TGCGCCAGCAGCCAAGGGGACAGTGTATATGGCTACACCTTC; CDR3 protein: CASSQGDSVYGYTF
V gene: TRBV27; clone size: NA; J gene: TRBJ2-7; D gene: TRBD2; CDR3 length: 15; CDR3 DNA: TGTGCCAGCAGTACTAGCGGGAGGGCCTCCTACGAGCAGTACTTC; CDR3 protein: CASSTSGRASYEQYF
V gene: TRBV29-1; clone size: NA; J gene: TRBJ2-2; D gene: NA; CDR3 length: 12; CDR3 DNA: TGCAGCGTTGTGTGGGGCACCGGGGAGCTGTTTTTT; CDR3 protein: CSVVWGTGELFF
V gene: TRBV18; clone size: NA; J gene: TRBJ2-5; D gene: TRBD2; CDR3 length: 14; CDR3 DNA: TGTGCCAGCGCCCCAGGGCTAGCGGGAGAGACCCAGTACTTC; CDR3 protein: CASAPGLAGETQYF
V gene: TRBV5-4; clone size: NA; J gene: TRBJ2-2; D gene: TRBD2; CDR3 length: 17; CDR3 DNA: TGTGCCAGCAGCTTCCCTACCGGACTAGCGGACACCGGGGAGCTGTTTTTT; CDR3 protein: CASSFPTGLADTGELFF
V gene: TRBV19; clone size: NA; J gene: TRBJ2-2; D gene: NA; CDR3 length: 14; CDR3 DNA: TGTGCCAGTAGTAGTCGTTCCTCCACCGGGGAGCTGTTTTTT; CDR3 protein: CASSSRSSTGELFF
V gene: TRBV20-1; clone size: NA; J gene: TRBJ1-1; D gene: NA; CDR3 length: 13; CDR3 DNA: TGCAGTGCTAGGAACCCCCCAGTAGCTGAAGCTTTCTTT; CDR3 protein: CSARNPPVAEAFF
V gene: TRBV9; clone size: NA; J gene: TRBJ2-7; D gene: NA; CDR3 length: 16; CDR3 DNA: TGTGCCAGCAGCGGTCCGGTGGGGGAAGGATTGTACGAGCAGTACTTC; CDR3 protein: CASSGPVGEGLYEQYF
V gene: TRBV20-1; clone size: NA; J gene: TRBJ2-4; D gene: NA; CDR3 length: 14; CDR3 DNA: TGCAGTGCCCGCCAAGAGGGTACCAAAAACATTCAGTACTTC; CDR3 protein: CSARQEGTKNIQYF